These T cell receptor beta chains were read from a single sample in a study of identical twins. TCRdb recomputed calls from the 5' RACE reads with MiXCR, one row per CDR3 protein. The profile shows about 210,000 distinct CDR3 sequences, around a tenth of them singletons. The sequencing input was memory (CD45RO+) T cells sorted from blood. These receptors all come from a woman aged 18-30 years in good health. Each CDR3 is given with its conserved first and last residue. Fields, in order: CDR3 length, J gene, clone size, V gene, D gene, CDR3 DNA, CDR3 protein. The D gene is left open where the match is weak. Expanded clones are given a class, and other clones once, few, many or no size at all.

15	TRBJ2-1	few	TRBV6-5	NA	TGTGCCAGCAGTTACGGGCTAGGCGGATACAATGAGCAGTTCTTC	CASSYGLGGYNEQFF
14	TRBJ2-7	few	TRBV5-5	NA	TGTGCCAGCAGCCCCACCGGGGGTTCCTACGAGCAGTACTTC	CASSPTGGSYEQYF
13	TRBJ2-5	many	TRBV12-3/TRBV12-4	TRBD1	TGTGCCAGCAGTACAGGGGGCGGGAGGACCCAGTACTTC	CASSTGGGRTQYF
14	TRBJ2-1	NA	TRBV20-1	TRBD2	TGCAGTGCCAGACTAGCGGGACCCTACAATGAGCAGTTCTTC	CSARLAGPYNEQFF
21	TRBJ2-3	few	TRBV10-3	TRBD2	TGTGCCATCAGTGAGTCAACTCGGGGAACTAGCGGGACCCCTAGCACAGATACGCAGTATTTT	CAISESTRGTSGTPSTDTQYF
15	TRBJ2-2	many	TRBV7-6	NA	TGTGCCAGCAGCTTTTCGGGCGCGAACACCGGGGAGCTGTTTTTT	CASSFSGANTGELFF
15	TRBJ1-2	many	TRBV5-6	NA	TGTGCCAGCAGCCTGACGGTCCAAGCGCTCGTTGGCTACACCTTC	CASSLTVQALVGYTF
15	TRBJ2-7	few	TRBV30	TRBD1	TGTGCCTGGAAATGGGGTAAACAGGGGTCAAACGAGCAGTACTTC	CAWKWGKQGSNEQYF
14	TRBJ1-2	many	TRBV19	NA	TGTGCCAGTAGTGGTACAGGACTTAACTATGGCTACACCTTC	CASSGTGLNYGYTF
14	TRBJ1-1	many	TRBV7-2	TRBD1	TGTGCCAGCAGCTTAGGTCGAGGGGACAGGGGAGCTTTCTTT	CASSLGRGDRGAFF
14	TRBJ2-2	NA	TRBV6-1	NA	TGTGCCAGCAGCCCTTCTTCAGGTCCCGGGGAGCTGTTTTTT	CASSPSSGPGELFF
13	TRBJ1-5	NA	TRBV7-6	NA	TGTGCCAGCAGCTTAGGAGAGTCGCAGCCCCAGCATTTT	CASSLGESQPQHF
12	TRBJ2-5	NA	TRBV29-1	NA	TGCAGCGTTCGTCCAGCACGAGAGACCCAGTACTTC	CSVRPARETQYF
14	TRBJ2-3	many	TRBV7-2	NA	TGTGCCAGCAGCTTTTCAGCTGGGGGCGCTACGCAGTATTTT	CASSFSAGGATQYF
14	TRBJ2-7	many	TRBV3-1	TRBD2	TGTGCCAGCAGCCAGTCCGGGACTATCAACGAGCAGTACTTC	CASSQSGTINEQYF
14	TRBJ2-7	NA	TRBV5-1	TRBD1	TGCGCCAGCAGCTCCCCGGGACAGGGATACGAGCAGTACTTC	CASSSPGQGYEQYF
14	TRBJ2-1	few	TRBV2	TRBD1	TGTGCCAGCAGTGGGCAGGGGGCCTCTTCTGAGCAGTTCTTC	CASSGQGASSEQFF
16	TRBJ2-3	NA	TRBV14	TRBD2	TGTGCCAGCAGCCAGTCGACTAGCGGAATCACAGATACGCAGTATTTT	CASSQSTSGITDTQYF
14	TRBJ2-3	few	TRBV9	TRBD1	TGTGCCAGCAGCGTGGGACAGATCACAGATACGCAGTATTTT	CASSVGQITDTQYF
14	TRBJ1-4	many	TRBV4-2	TRBD1	TGTGCCAGCAGCCTGGGGACAGATAATGAAAAACTGTTTTTT	CASSLGTDNEKLFF
14	TRBJ1-1	few	TRBV6-5	TRBD1	TGTGCCAGCAGTTACCAGGGGGCGATGACTGAAGCTTTCTTT	CASSYQGAMTEAFF
13	TRBJ2-3	NA	TRBV20-1	NA	TGCAGTGCTAGAGTTACGGGGGCAGATACGCAGTATTTT	CSARVTGADTQYF
16	TRBJ2-7	NA	TRBV10-2	TRBD2	TGCGCCAGCAAAGGGAGGCTAGCGGGAGGTAGGCGCGAGCAGTACTTC	CASKGRLAGGRREQYF
13	TRBJ2-1	few	TRBV14	NA	TGTGCCAGCAGCCAAGGGGGGGACAATGAGCAGTTCTTC	CASSQGGDNEQFF
14	TRBJ1-4	few	TRBV20-1	NA	TGCAGTGCTAGAGTTGGGGGAATCGATGAAAAACTGTTTTTT	CSARVGGIDEKLFF
11	TRBJ2-5	many	TRBV12-3/TRBV12-4	NA	TGTGCCAGCAAGGGGAGGGAGACCCAGTACTTC	CASKGRETQYF
15	TRBJ2-7	few	TRBV4-3	TRBD1	TGCGCCAGCAGCCAACAACAGGGGGCGACCTACGAGCAGTACTTC	CASSQQQGATYEQYF
14	TRBJ2-3	few	TRBV30	TRBD2	TGTGCCTATGTAGCGGGAGAGGTGTCAGATACGCAGTATTTT	CAYVAGEVSDTQYF
13	TRBJ1-2	few	TRBV7-2	NA	TGTGCCAGCAGCTTACTAGTGAGCGGTGGCTACACCTTC	CASSLLVSGGYTF
16	TRBJ1-5	many	TRBV12-3/TRBV12-4	TRBD1	TGTGCCAGCAGTTCTCAGACAGGGAATAGCAATCAGCCCCAGCATTTT	CASSSQTGNSNQPQHF
16	TRBJ1-1	NA	TRBV5-6	NA	TGTGCCAGCAGTTACCAACTACCCTTCGGGATCACTGAAGCTTTCTTT	CASSYQLPFGITEAFF
12	TRBJ2-7	many	TRBV20-1	NA	TGCAGTGCTAGACAGGGGAAGTACGAGCAGTACTTC	CSARQGKYEQYF
14	TRBJ2-7	few	TRBV2	NA	TGTGCCAGCAGTGGGAGTCAGGTTTTTAACGAGCAGTACTTC	CASSGSQVFNEQYF
15	TRBJ2-7	NA	TRBV20-1	TRBD1	TGCAGTGCTGGGGACAGGTCGAGGAGCTCCTACGAGCAGTACTTC	CSAGDRSRSSYEQYF
13	TRBJ1-4	NA	TRBV20-1	NA	TGCAGTGCTAGAGATTTTGTAGGGTTCGAACTGTTTTTT	CSARDFVGFELFF
15	TRBJ2-1	NA	TRBV6-5	TRBD2	TGTGCCAGCAGTTACCGCGGGGGGTTGTACAATGAGCAGTTCTTC	CASSYRGGLYNEQFF
12	TRBJ2-5	few	TRBV9	NA	TGTGCCAGCAGCGGCGACCAAGAGACCCAGTACTTC	CASSGDQETQYF
21	TRBJ2-3	many	TRBV6-4	TRBD2	TGTGCCACTCGACCGACCTATTACGGGGTTTATCTAGCGGGGATCACAGATACGCAGTATTTT	CATRPTYYGVYLAGITDTQYF
12	TRBJ2-1	NA	TRBV20-1	NA	TGCAGTGCTAGCATCGAGAGCAATGAGCAGTTCTTC	CSASIESNEQFF
14	TRBJ1-4	few	TRBV5-1	NA	TGCGCCAGCAGCCTACAGGCCTTCGACGGAAAACTGTTTTTT	CASSLQAFDGKLFF
15	TRBJ2-2	many	TRBV5-1	NA	TGCGCCAGCAGCTTGCGGCGGGGAAACACCGGGGAGCTGTTTTTT	CASSLRRGNTGELFF
11	TRBJ1-1	few	TRBV2	TRBD1	TGTGCCAGCACTGGACAGGTTGAAGCTTTCTTT	CASTGQVEAFF
16	TRBJ2-5	NA	TRBV5-1	TRBD2	TGCGCCAGCAGCGGCAGGGAAAGCGGGACGGGGGAGACCCAGTACTTC	CASSGRESGTGETQYF
15	TRBJ2-7	many	TRBV12-3/TRBV12-4	TRBD2	TGTGCCAGCAGCCGACTAGCGGGAAGCTCCTACGAGCAGTACTTC	CASSRLAGSSYEQYF
15	TRBJ2-3	NA	TRBV20-1	NA	TGCAGTGCTAGAGGCCCCCTCGGACACACAGATACGCAGTATTTT	CSARGPLGHTDTQYF
13	TRBJ2-2	many	TRBV27	NA	TGTGCCAGTAACCGGGCGAACACCGGGGAGCTGTTTTTT	CASNRANTGELFF
14	TRBJ1-3	NA	TRBV4-1	NA	TGCGCCAGCAGCTACAGGGTGGAAGGAAACACCATATATTTT	CASSYRVEGNTIYF
15	TRBJ2-1	NA	TRBV19	TRBD2	TGTGCCAGTAGGGGTTTAGCGGGAGGTTGGGATGAGCAGTTCTTC	CASRGLAGGWDEQFF
16	TRBJ1-2	NA	TRBV4-3	TRBD1	TGCGCCAGCAGCCAAGAAATGCTAGGGGGCTTGTATGGCTACACCTTC	CASSQEMLGGLYGYTF
16	TRBJ2-1	NA	TRBV7-3	TRBD2	TGTGCCAGCAGCCCCCTCGGGACTAGCGCATACAATGAGCAGTTCTTC	CASSPLGTSAYNEQFF
13	TRBJ2-2	few	TRBV6-1	TRBD1	TGTGCCAGCAGACAGGGGGCCACCGGGGAGCTGTTTTTT	CASRQGATGELFF
14	TRBJ1-1	few	TRBV11-2	NA	TGTGCCAGCAGCTTAGGTTTGGCAGGGCCTGAAGCTTTCTTT	CASSLGLAGPEAFF
12	TRBJ2-7	NA	TRBV5-1	NA	TGCGCCAGCAGCTTGGAAGGGTGGGAGCAGTACTTC	CASSLEGWEQYF
14	TRBJ2-5	NA	TRBV27	NA	TGTGCCAGCAGTTCCATCCCGACAGTGTCGGCCCAGTACTTC	CASSSIPTVSAQYF
11	TRBJ2-7	many	TRBV29-1	TRBD1	TGCAGCGTCGGGACAGCTAACGAGCAGTACTTC	CSVGTANEQYF